This T cell receptor beta chain derives from a study of T-cell memory formation after mild COVID-19. The wider study: Each donor largely had its own TCR clusters.

Study-level results: Clones contracting day 15 to 85 were balanced CD4/CD8; later expanders leaned CD4+.

Germline loops: CDR1 SGHRS, CDR2 YFSETQ. The CDR3 loop spans 16 amino acids. V trimming: 4 bases; J trimming: 3 bases; junction bases outside the gene matches: 12. A few counts support this clonotype. The antigen remains undetermined. Constant-segment primers were used for 5'RACE, and the resulting TCR alpha and TCR beta cDNA libraries carried sample barcodes and UMIs. TCRdb redid the calling of the 5' RACE reads with MiXCR, one entry per CDR3 protein. The sample yields under 50,000 distinct CDR3 sequences, 25% to 35% seen once. This TCR came from a man younger than 35 who had mild COVID-19 (a few samples of this study predate the infection). Cell type and time point are not known. Sequenced: PBMCs or a T cell subset sorted from them (not recorded which). V and J are TRBV5-1 and TRBJ2-7, with TRBD1 matching over 8 bases. The CDR3 DNA sequence: TGCGCCAGCAGCCCGGATGTGACAGGGGCGGGCTACGAGCAGTACTTC. Translating it yields CASSPDVTGAGYEQYF. The variable domain in full, with the rest retrieved from reference TRBV5-1 and TRBJ2-7, is KAGVTQTPRYLIKTRGQQVTLSCSPISGHRSVSWYQQTPGQGLQFLFEYFSETQRNKGNFPGRFSGRQFSNSRSEMNVSTLELGDSALYLCASSPDVTGAGYEQYFGPGTRLTVT.